Listed below are T cell receptor beta chains from one sample, sequenced in a study of OX40 agonist ivuxolimab in advanced cancers. The assay was immunoSEQ multiplex PCR, and TCRdb's table has in-frame clones only and misses some. The sample records 76,000 or so clones, over 75% being singletons. The source material was CD4+ or CD8+ T cells sorted from blood, sampled in a trial of the OX40 agonist ivuxolimab. Receptors were obtained from an adult with an advanced solid tumor such as melanoma, head and neck, liver or kidney cancer. Each CDR3 is given with its conserved first and last residue. D genes are given only for firm matches. Only some rows state a clone size, as once, few, many or a class for expanded clones.

cdr3_length j_call d_call clone_size v_call cdr3_aa cdr3_nt
17 TRBJ2-3 TRBD2 NA TRBV7-8 CASSLEGLAGVTDTQYF TGTGCCAGCAGCTTAGAGGGACTAGCGGGGGTCACAGATACGCAGTATTTT
12 TRBJ2-3 NA NA TRBV30 CAWSTSWDTQYF TGTGCCTGGAGTACGTCTTGGGATACGCAGTATTTT
11 TRBJ1-2 NA NA TRBV6-5 CASSEYDGYTF TGTGCCAGCAGTGAATACGATGGCTACACCTTC
12 TRBJ2-2 NA NA TRBV25-1 CASSYSTGELFF TGTGCCAGCAGTTACTCCACCGGGGAGCTGTTTTTT
14 TRBJ2-7 TRBD1 NA TRBV5-1 CASSRSRQGGEQYF TGCGCCAGCAGCCGATCAAGACAGGGCGGCGAGCAGTACTTC
14 TRBJ2-7 TRBD1 NA TRBV18 CASSLGQRLYEQYF TGTGCCAGCTCATTGGGACAGAGATTGTACGAGCAGTACTTC
15 TRBJ1-1 TRBD1 NA TRBV7-9 CASSVRQGLNTEAFF TGTGCCAGCAGCGTCCGACAGGGACTGAACACTGAAGCTTTCTTT
15 TRBJ1-1 NA NA TRBV7-9 CASSQQGTDGSEAFF TGTGCCAGCAGCCAGCAGGGAACGGATGGATCTGAAGCTTTCTTT
16 TRBJ1-1 NA NA TRBV11-2 CASSIHPGNMNTEAFF TGTGCCAGCAGCATCCACCCGGGGAACATGAACACTGAAGCTTTCTTT
14 TRBJ2-3 TRBD1 NA TRBV30 CAWSVGQSTDTQYF TGTGCCTGGAGTGTGGGACAGAGCACAGATACGCAGTATTTT
14 TRBJ1-3 NA NA TRBV6-5 CASATGISGNTIYF TGTGCCAGCGCGACGGGGATCTCTGGAAACACCATATATTTT
13 TRBJ2-7 NA NA TRBV29-1 CSGQPGAGGEQYF TGCAGCGGACAGCCGGGAGCCGGAGGGGAGCAGTACTTC
14 TRBJ2-5 TRBD2 NA TRBV7-9 CASTSGGGPGTQYF TGTGCCAGCACTAGCGGGGGGGGTCCGGGGACCCAGTACTTC
15 TRBJ2-1 TRBD1 NA TRBV9 CASSPRDRTYNEQFF TGTGCCAGCAGCCCGCGGGACAGGACATACAATGAGCAGTTCTTC
15 TRBJ1-3 NA NA TRBV5-1 CASSLEQGSGNTIYF TGCGCCAGCAGCTTGGAGCAGGGCTCTGGAAACACCATATATTTT
20 TRBJ1-6 NA once TRBV12-2 CASRVSTRYRVHLSNSPLHF TGTGCAAGTCGCGTTTCGACGCGTTACAGGGTACACTTGAGTAATTCACCCCTCCACTTT
14 TRBJ1-1 NA NA TRBV27 CASSAGALGTEAFF TGTGCCAGCAGTGCAGGGGCCCTGGGCACTGAAGCTTTCTTT
13 TRBJ1-2 NA NA TRBV5-6 CASSFRGQRGYTF TGTGCCAGCAGCTTTCGTGGGCAGCGTGGCTACACCTTC
15 TRBJ2-5 NA NA TRBV7-9 CASSPRPSGEETQYF TGTGCCAGCAGCCCCCGTCCGAGCGGAGAAGAGACCCAGTACTTC
15 TRBJ1-2 NA NA TRBV21-1 CASSEVGEVRNGYTF TGTGCCAGCAGCGAAGTGGGGGAGGTAAGAAATGGCTACACCTTC
17 TRBJ1-6 TRBD1 NA TRBV4-3 CASSPIGGQGDNSPLHF TGCGCCAGCAGCCCCATAGGTGGACAGGGCGATAATTCACCCCTCCACTTT
16 TRBJ2-2 NA NA TRBV11-1 CASSLFGGLDTGELFF TGTGCCAGCAGTCTCTTCGGGGGTTTGGACACCGGGGAGCTGTTTTTT
14 TRBJ1-6 TRBD1 NA TRBV5-6 CASRAGQRHSPLHF TGTGCCAGCAGGGCGGGACAGAGACATTCACCCCTCCACTTT
14 TRBJ1-2 NA once TRBV30 CAWRILGTRWGYTF TGTGCCTGGAGGATCCTCGGGACCCGCTGGGGCTACACCTTC
12 TRBJ1-1 NA NA TRBV7-2 CASSSARGVAFF TGTGCCAGCAGCTCCGCCCGGGGGGTCGCTTTCTTT
14 TRBJ1-1 NA NA TRBV18 CASSLPGTNTEAFF TGTGCCAGCTCACTCCCCGGAACCAACACTGAAGCTTTCTTT
14 TRBJ2-3 TRBD2 NA TRBV2 CATEAGGRLDTQYF TGTGCCACTGAGGCGGGGGGGCGGTTAGATACGCAGTATTTT
15 TRBJ2-5 NA NA TRBV14 CATPPRAGLGETQYF TGTGCCACCCCCCCCCGAGCAGGTTTAGGAGAGACCCAGTACTTC
17 TRBJ2-6 NA NA TRBV7-9 CASSLGAGGLGANVLTF TGTGCCAGCAGCTTAGGGGCAGGGGGACTTGGGGCCAACGTCCTGACTTTC
14 TRBJ1-4 TRBD1 NA TRBV6-5 CASSSGDSFRKLFF TGTGCCAGCAGTTCCGGGGACAGCTTTCGCAAACTGTTTTTT
17 TRBJ2-6 TRBD1 NA TRBV7-6 CATNRQGTPSGANVLTF TGTGCCACAAACCGACAGGGGACCCCCTCTGGGGCCAACGTCCTGACTTTC
17 TRBJ1-2 NA NA TRBV7-9 CASSPSAQGRRNYGYTF TGTGCCAGCAGCCCCTCGGCACAGGGTCGGAGAAACTATGGCTACACCTTC
16 TRBJ2-5 TRBD2 NA TRBV30 CAWSVGLAGIQETQYF TGTGCCTGGAGTGTAGGCCTAGCGGGGATCCAAGAGACCCAGTACTTC
16 TRBJ1-1 NA once TRBV4-2 CASSQDSGKGNTEAFF TGTGCCAGCAGCCAAGATTCTGGCAAGGGAAACACTGAAGCTTTCTTT
12 TRBJ1-1 NA NA TRBV5-1 CASSFSNTEAFF TGCGCCAGCAGCTTTTCGAACACTGAAGCTTTCTTT
13 TRBJ2-5 TRBD1 NA TRBV6-1 CASSRDREETQYF TGTGCCAGCAGCCGGGACAGGGAAGAGACCCAGTACTTC
12 TRBJ2-3 NA NA TRBV29-1 CSVEQITDTQYF TGCAGCGTTGAACAGATAACAGATACGCAGTATTTT
16 TRBJ2-3 TRBD2 NA TRBV11-2 CASSLGAGGPTDTQYF TGTGCCAGCAGCTTAGGGGCGGGGGGGCCTACAGATACGCAGTATTTT
13 TRBJ2-7 NA NA TRBV12-5 CASGFGISYEQYF TGTGCTAGTGGTTTCGGGATCTCCTACGAGCAGTACTTC
14 TRBJ1-5 TRBD1 NA TRBV2 CASSIQGRGQPQHF TGTGCCAGCAGCATACAGGGGAGGGGGCAGCCCCAGCATTTT
12 TRBJ2-5 NA NA TRBV9 CASSVAGNTQYF TGTGCCAGCAGCGTAGCGGGGAATACCCAGTACTTC